This T cell receptor (beta chain) was found in a study of Graves' ophthalmopathy and Graves' hyperthyroidism. The overall study: Peripheral blood was collected at initial diagnosis, before any treatment.

Per germline, CDR1 SGDLS and CDR2 YYNGEE. The CDR3 loop spans 15 amino acids. V was cut by 7 bases and J by 2 bases, with 18 bases left in between. Using RNA transcripts, the TCR beta CDR3 regions were amplified. An opening RT-PCR round employed HTBI primers and preceded a second-round multiplex PCR. In TCRdb, the multiplex PCR reads were re-called with MiXCR into one record per CDR3 protein. The data show hundreds of thousands of distinct CDR3 sequences, approximately 39% seen once. This clonotype was counted ten times or more. Ophthalmopathy in the donors was of moderate-to-severe activity, with CAS ≥3, NOSPECS ≥4 and duration under 3 months.

Sequencing used peripheral blood. V gene TRBV9 combines with J gene TRBJ1-1, with D perhaps matching TRBD1 (5 bases). The receptor comes from an adult man with Graves' ophthalmopathy. CDR3 sequence (DNA): TGTGCCAGCCAACGGGGCTCAGGGATAAACACTGAAGCTTTCTTT. This translates into CASQRGSGINTEAFF. The full variable domain, with the rest looked up from reference TRBV9 and TRBJ1-1, is DSGVTQTPKHLITATGQRVTLRCSPRSGDLSVYWYQQSLDQGLQFLIQYYNGEERAKGNILERFSAQQFPDLHSELNLSSLELGDSALYFCASQRGSGINTEAFFGQGTRLTVV.